A single sample gave rise to the 15 T cell receptor beta chains below, sequenced in a study of blood T cell repertoires in COVID-19. Sequencing used immunoSEQ multiplex PCR; TCRdb keeps in-frame clones, though not all of them. The sample records 150,000 to 200,000 clones, approximately 81% being singletons. Sequenced material: PBMCs or T cells enriched from blood (not recorded which). These receptors were collected from a woman aged 40-49 years with acute COVID-19.

The V gene is TRBV19, the J gene TRBJ2-5; 9 positions match TRBD1. The CDR3 extends over 15 amino acids. With 6 bases clipped from V and 4 bases from J, the junction kept 9 bases outside the gene matches. Germline CDR1 is LNHDA and CDR2 is SQIVND (reference sequence). Written as DNA, the CDR3 is TGTGCCAGTAGCCCCCCGGGACAGGGAGGAGAGACCCAGTACTTC. Protein product: CASSPPGQGGETQYF.

For the CDR3, the DNA is TGTGCCAGCAGCTACCGGGACTACAATGAGCAGTTCTTC. It encodes CASSYRDYNEQFF. V is TRBV13 and J is TRBJ2-1; D perhaps matches TRBD2 (5 bases). The germline V and J ends were trimmed by 4 bases and 3 bases, with 7 bases remaining between them. CDR1 is PRHDT and CDR2 is FYEKMQ in the germline V gene (reference sequence). This CDR3 has 13 residues.

The rearrangement links TRBV9 to TRBJ2-1; no firm D call. This CDR3 contains 15 residues. From germline, CDR1 is SGDLS and CDR2 YYNGEE. V gave up 0 bases and J gave up 6 bases, with 13 bases separating them. The DNA of the CDR3 is TGTGCCAGCAGCGTAGGGCTAGACCTCTTCAATGAGCAGTTCTTC. Protein product: CASSVGLDLFNEQFF.

This chain joins TRBV5-6 and TRBJ2-1, with TRBD2 matching over 10 bases. The CDR3 runs 16 residues. Germline CDR1 and CDR2: SGHDT and YYEEEE. V dropped 7 bases and J dropped 5; count of bases not matched to a gene: 12. The CDR3 protein is CASRARVAGGNNEQFF. In nucleotides, the CDR3 is TGTGCCAGCCGGGCCCGGGTAGCGGGAGGCAACAATGAGCAGTTCTTC. Based on the CDR3 plus reference TRBV5-6 and TRBJ2-1, the full variable domain is DAGVTQSPTHLIKTRGQQVTLRCSPKSGHDTVSWYQQALGQGPQFIFQYYEEEERQRGNFPDRFSGHQFPNYSSELNVNALLLGDSALYLCASRARVAGGNNEQFFGPGTRLTVL.

The CDR3 here is CASSVESSVLETQYF. The CDR3 DNA is TGTGCCAGCAGCGTAGAGTCTAGCGTTTTAGAGACCCAGTACTTC. The chain is built from TRBV9 and TRBJ2-5; D might be TRBD2 (6 bases). V was shortened by 0 bases and J by 4 bases, with 13 bases between the two germline ends. The CDR3 loop spans 15 amino acids. Germline V gene lookup returns CDR1 SGDLS and CDR2 YYNGEE.

The chain is built from TRBV2 and TRBJ1-5, with D unclear. Trimming left V 3 bases short and J 7 bases short, with 13 bases between. This CDR3 contains 14 residues. Germline V lookup: CDR1 SNHLY, CDR2 FYNNEI. CDR3 bases: TGTGCCAGCAGTGAGCTGGCGGTAACCCAGCCCCAGCATTTT. Its protein is CASSELAVTQPQHF.

This clone was counted a single time. The chain has TRBV5-1 and TRBJ2-7, with D hard to call. V was pared by 3 bases and J by 7 bases, with 14 bases between. CDR1 is SGHRS and CDR2 is YFSETQ in the germline V gene. The CDR3 runs to 13 residues. The CDR3 reads CASSSPPIEEQYF. As DNA, the CDR3 is TGCGCCAGCAGCTCCCCCCCTATAGAGGAGCAGTACTTC.

V is TRBV5-1 and J is TRBJ1-1; D possibly corresponds to TRBD1 (6 bases). Germline V gene lookup returns CDR1 SGHRS and CDR2 YFSETQ. V gave up 4 bases and J gave up 4 bases, with 11 bases separating them. CDR3 length: 13 amino acids. This CDR3 reads CASSQTGPTEAFF. The CDR3 nucleotides are TGCGCCAGCAGCCAAACAGGGCCCACTGAAGCTTTCTTT.

V is TRBV28 and J is TRBJ1-2, with 9 bases lining up with TRBD1. CDR1 is MDHEN, CDR2 SYDVKM, per germline. The CDR3 loop spans 15 amino acids. The V gene end was trimmed by 8 bases and the J gene end by 5 bases; junction bases not matched to a gene: 12. The chain's CDR3 is CASGTGGGVLYGYTF. In DNA form, the CDR3 reads TGTGCCAGCGGAACAGGGGGCGGTGTTCTGTATGGCTACACCTTC.

The chain joins TRBV6-5 to TRBJ2-7; 7 bases align to TRBD2. CDR1 is MNHEY and CDR2 is SVGAGI in the germline V gene. Trimming removed 0 bases from V and 6 bases from J; junction bases left unmatched: 8. This CDR3 has 15 residues. CDR3 amino acids: CASSYSGEGPSEQYF. The CDR3 DNA sequence: TGTGCCAGCAGTTACTCGGGGGAGGGACCCTCCGAGCAGTACTTC.

This sequence joins TRBV3-1 (or the pseudogene TRBV3-2) and TRBJ2-1; 13 bases match TRBD2. The CDR3 length is 15 residues. J gave up 6 bases and V 5 bases, and 4 bases lay outside the gene matches. CDR1 and CDR2 from the germline V gene are LGHDT and YNNKEL (reference sequence). In nucleotides, the CDR3 is TGTGCCAGCAGCGTAGGGACTAGCGGGACCAATGAGCAGTTCTTC. Its protein product is CASSVGTSGTNEQFF.

CDR3 protein: CSARETDYGYTF. CDR3 bases: TGCAGCGCGCGGGAGACCGACTATGGCTACACCTTC. The V and J genes are TRBV29-1 and TRBJ1-2; D remains ambiguous. This CDR3 region has 12 residues. V was pared by 7 bases and J by 3 bases, with 12 bases between. Looked up from germline, CDR1 is SQVTM and CDR2 is ANQGSEA.

The chain recombines TRBV21-1 with TRBJ2-1; the D segment call TRBD2 is taken from the table without a DNA check. TRBV21-1 is flagged as a pseudogene. The CDR3 is made up of 17 amino acids. The CDR3 bases are TGTGCCAGCAGCAAAGGTAGCGGGAGTTCCCCCTACAATGAGCAGTTCTTC. It is translated as CASSKGSGSSPYNEQFF.

The chain is built from TRBV2 and TRBJ1-2; no firm D call. The germline V gene has CDR1 SNHLY and CDR2 FYNNEI. With 3 bases removed from V and 7 bases from J, the gap between germline ends came to 18 bases. CDR3 size: 15 residues. CDR3: CASSDWRRAVGGYTF. The CDR3 nucleotides are TGTGCCAGCAGTGATTGGAGGCGAGCAGTGGGTGGCTACACCTTC.

This chain joins TRBV5-8 and TRBJ2-2; TRBD1 is a possible D gene (6 bases). Germline values: CDR1 SGHTS, CDR2 YDEGEE. V lost 1 base and J 8 bases, leaving 18 bases between the germline ends. The CDR3 loop spans 16 amino acids. The CDR3 sequence: CASSLIANNRAGELFF. CDR3 DNA: TGTGCCAGCAGCTTGATCGCGAACAACAGGGCGGGGGAGCTGTTTTTT.